The present TCR beta chain was sequenced within a study of T cells in Graves' hyperthyroidism and ophthalmopathy. CDR3 size: 17 residues. V was pared by 5 bases and J by 2 bases, with 14 bases of the junction left unmatched. Germline V gene lookup returns CDR1 SEHNR and CDR2 FQNEAQ (reference sequence). Diagnoses rested on clinical symptoms, serum thyroxine and TRAb, thyroid ultrasound and orbital computed tomography. The source material, RNA transcripts, was used to amplify TCR beta CDR3 regions. HTBI primers drove first-round RT-PCR of the TCR CDR3. TCRdb ran MiXCR on the multiplex PCR reads and lists one entry per CDR3 protein. This sample yields around 660,000 distinct CDR3 sequences, of which approximately 42% are seen a single time; 6.5% to 9% belongs to the top ten.

Sample: peripheral blood or thyroid tissue (not recorded which). This TCR derives from an adult man with Graves' disease, either hyperthyroidism or ophthalmopathy (not recorded which). The chain is built from TRBV7-9 and TRBJ2-5; TRBD1 aligns across 7 bases. CDR3 amino acids: CASSPRAKTGRQETQYF. The DNA of the CDR3 is TGTGCCAGCAGCCCCAGAGCCAAGACAGGGAGACAAGAGACCCAGTACTTC.